The next 22 T cell receptor beta chains were all read from a single sample in a study of spatial heterogeneity in lung cancer. The time point is: sample taken at primary tumor resection. Each CDR3 protein gets one entry after TCRdb re-called the 5' RACE reads with MiXCR. This table has 15,000 to 20,000 distinct CDR3 sequences, around 6.2% appearing once. Broader study findings: Tumor mutation counts were tracked by expanded intratumoral alpha and beta TCR counts.

Which antigens these TCRs recognize remains unknown. The material was lung tumor tissue, obtained at surgery. These receptors were collected from a male donor with early-stage non-small cell lung cancer.

This clonotype was counted at least ten times. This beta chain appears as a stray read in a library generated for alpha chains; its size is not informative. The chain uses TRBV6-5 and TRBJ1-1; the match to TRBD1 covers 7 bases. Trimming at V came to 10 bases and at J to 10 bases, leaving 18 bases not matched to a gene. There are 14 residues in the CDR3. Germline V gene data show CDR1 as MNHEY and CDR2 as SVGAGI. CDR3 DNA sequence: TGTGCCACCACGACAATCACACAGGGGCGGGTAGCTTTCTTT. Protein sequence: CATTTITQGRVAFF.

This clonotype was detected many times. Being off target in a library aimed at alpha chains, this beta chain has a size of little meaning. CDR3 loop: CASSWTSGAYEQYF. CDR3 nucleotides: TGTGCCAGCAGCTGGACTAGCGGGGCCTACGAGCAGTACTTC. The V gene is TRBV7-2, the J gene TRBJ2-7, with 12 bases matching TRBD2. Germline V CDR1 and CDR2: SGHTA, FQGNSA. The CDR3 consists of 14 residues. Trimming took 4 bases from V and 2 from J; bases not matched to a gene: 0. The full variable domain, completed using reference TRBV7-2 and TRBJ2-7, is GAGVSQSPSNKVTEKGKDVELRCDPISGHTALYWYRQSLGQGLEFLIYFQGNSAPDKSGLPSDRFSAERTGGSVSTLTIQRTQQEDSAVYLCASSWTSGAYEQYFGPGTRLTVT.

There are many counts of this clonotype. This beta chain is a stray read from a library made for alpha chains; its abundance is not meaningful. The chain is built from TRBV20-1 and TRBJ1-2, with D perhaps matching TRBD1 (5 bases). This CDR3 contains 15 residues. Deletions cut 3 bases from V and 4 bases from J, with 18 bases between. The germline V gene encodes CDR1 DFQATT and CDR2 SNEGSKA (reference sequence). CDR3 in DNA: TGCAGTGCTAGGGAGGGGTGGGGCCGTTTCTATGGCTACACCTTC. This codes for CSAREGWGRFYGYTF.

Many counts were recorded for this clonotype. This beta chain represents an off-target read in a library built for alpha chains; its size is of limited meaning. The V and J genes are TRBV6-5 and TRBJ1-2; D gene ambiguous. This CDR3 has 13 amino acids. V shed 5 bases and J shed 3 bases, with 10 bases lying between them. CDR1 and CDR2 from the germline V gene are MNHEY and SVGAGI. The CDR3 loop is CASSRTIDYGYTF. CDR3 bases: TGTGCCAGCAGTCGTACCATTGACTATGGCTACACCTTC.

This clonotype was observed at least ten times. This beta chain is a stray sequence in a library constructed for alpha chains; its clone size is not meaningful. This chain joins TRBV19 and TRBJ2-3; 9 nucleotides align to TRBD1. J was trimmed by 6 bases and V by 5 bases; bases with no gene match: 9. The germline V gene has CDR1 LNHDA and CDR2 SQIVND (reference sequence). This CDR3 is 15 amino acids long. DNA of the CDR3: TGTGCCAGTAGTTTCACCGGGACAGGGTGGGATACGCAGTATTTT. This translates into CASSFTGTGWDTQYF.

At least ten counts were recorded for this clonotype. Little can be read into the size of this beta chain, an off-target read in a library designed for alpha chains. The V call is TRBV20-1, the J call TRBJ2-7, with 7 bases lining up with TRBD2. The germline V gene encodes CDR1 DFQATT and CDR2 SNEGSKA (reference sequence). The CDR3 sequence is 14 residues long. V trimming: 1 base; J trimming: 4 bases; junction bases outside the gene matches: 7. The CDR3 spells CSARAGWGGYEQYF. The DNA of the CDR3 is TGCAGTGCTAGAGCGGGTTGGGGGGGTTACGAGCAGTACTTC.

This clonotype was seen at least ten times. This beta chain is an unintended read in a library built for alpha chains; its size means little. The chain carries TRBV12-3 or TRBV12-4 and TRBJ1-5, with D tentatively TRBD1 (5 bases). This CDR3 is built from 12 residues. Trimming shortened V by 6 bases and J by 5 bases, and 8 bases separated the two germline ends. The CDR3, as DNA: TGTGCCAGCAGGCAAGGGGATCAGCCCCAGCATTTT. Amino acids: CASRQGDQPQHF.

This clonotype is medium-sized (0.01 to 0.1%) within its sample. Because this beta chain is a stray read in a library intended to capture alpha chains, its abundance should not be given much weight. The gene calls are TRBV28 and TRBJ2-7; TRBD1 aligns across 12 bases. CDR1 MDHEN and CDR2 SYDVKM come from the germline V gene. The CDR3 contains 16 residues. Germline trimming cut 2 bases from V and 7 bases from J; bases unmatched to any gene: 9. The CDR3 DNA follows: TGTGCCAGCAGTTTACTGCCGGGACAGGGGGCCGTGGAGCAGTACTTC. Its protein is CASSLLPGQGAVEQYF.

This clonotype was seen many times. Since it is a stray read in a library aimed at alpha chains, this beta chain has a size that is not meaningful. The chain has TRBV7-2 and TRBJ2-3; 8 bases are shared with TRBD2. The CDR3 length is 18 residues. Germline CDR1 is SGHTA and CDR2 is FQGNSA. J gave up 6 bases and V 5 bases, and 19 bases lay outside the gene matches. The CDR3 here is CASSPAPGLAVGRDTQYF. DNA for the CDR3: TGTGCCAGCAGCCCAGCCCCCGGACTAGCAGTGGGTAGGGATACGCAGTATTTT.

This clonotype was seen many times. This beta chain lies outside the target of a library built for alpha chains; its clone size means little. The chain has TRBV20-1 and TRBJ2-3; 10 bases match TRBD2. The V and J ends lost 0 bases and 2 bases, in that order; junction bases with no gene match: 5. In germline, CDR1 is DFQATT, CDR2 SNEGSKA (reference sequence). The CDR3 loop spans 16 amino acids. The CDR3 is CSARDVAGGPTDTQYF. The CDR3 nucleotides read TGCAGTGCTAGAGATGTAGCGGGAGGCCCCACAGATACGCAGTATTTT.

This clonotype was counted many times. With the library built for alpha chains, this beta chain is off target and its frequency is not meaningful. The chain joins TRBV28 to TRBJ1-1; TRBD1 matches 7 bases. The CDR3 length is 15 residues. J lost 1 base, V lost 5 bases, and 7 bases had no gene match. Germline CDR1 reads MDHEN; CDR2 reads SYDVKM. CDR3: CASSPRQGRNTEAFF. CDR3 nucleotides: TGTGCCAGCAGTCCAAGACAGGGTAGGAACACTGAAGCTTTCTTT. The whole variable domain, remainder taken from reference TRBV28 and TRBJ1-1, is DVKVTQSSRYLVKRTGEKVFLECVQDMDHENMFWYRQDPGLGLRLIYFSYDVKMKEKGDIPEGYSVSREKKERFSLILESASTNQTSMYLCASSPRQGRNTEAFFGQGTRLTVV.

By frequency in the sample, this clonotype is medium-sized. This beta chain is an off-target read within a library intended for alpha chains, so its frequency means little. This chain links TRBV20-1 with TRBJ2-5; D not certain. Trimming cost V 5 bases and J 5 bases, with 15 bases left between them. Germline values: CDR1 DFQATT, CDR2 SNEGSKA (reference sequence). The CDR3 extends over 13 amino acids. The DNA for the CDR3 is TGCAGTGCTCCGGACCCGAGGTTCGAGACCCAGTACTTC. It encodes CSAPDPRFETQYF.

This clonotype has a count of ten or more. As an off-target read in a library built for alpha chains, this beta chain has a frequency of little significance. This rearrangement joins TRBV10-2 to TRBJ1-5; D might be TRBD1 (5 bases). The germline V gene encodes CDR1 WSHSY and CDR2 SAAADI. The CDR3 is made up of 15 amino acids. V gave up 7 bases and J gave up 0 bases, with 13 bases separating them. The CDR3 sequence is CASNQGLNSNQPQHF. The CDR3 coding sequence is TGCGCCAGCAATCAGGGCCTTAATAGCAATCAGCCCCAGCATTTT.

There are many counts of this clonotype. This beta chain is a stray read from a library made for alpha chains; its abundance is not meaningful. The V gene is TRBV2, the J gene TRBJ1-5, with D unresolved. The CDR3 loop spans 15 amino acids. CDR1 is SNHLY and CDR2 is FYNNEI in the germline V gene. The germline V and J ends were trimmed by 7 bases and 0 bases, with 13 bases remaining between them. The CDR3 here is CASTEESLSNQPQHF. The CDR3 DNA sequence: TGTGCCAGCACCGAGGAAAGCCTTAGCAATCAGCCCCAGCATTTT.

This clonotype was seen many times. This beta chain is off target for a library built for alpha chains, so its abundance means little. This rearrangement joins TRBV2 to TRBJ1-4, with D possibly matching TRBD1 (6 bases). CDR3 length: 12 residues. Germline V gene data show CDR1 as SNHLY and CDR2 as FYNNEI. With 4 bases removed from V and 8 bases from J, the gap between germline ends came to 8 bases. CDR3 coding DNA: TGTGCCAGCAGTGTTACAGGGGAAAAACTGTTTTTT. Translated: CASSVTGEKLFF. Full variable domain (remainder filled in from reference TRBV2 and TRBJ1-4): EPEVTQTPSHQVTQMGQEVILRCVPISNHLYFYWYRQILGQKVEFLVSFYNNEISEKSEIFDDQFSVERPDGSNFTLKIRSTKLEDSAMYFCASSVTGEKLFFGSGTQLSVL.

This clonotype appeared many times. Found in a library prepared for alpha chains, this beta chain is an off-target read, and its abundance has little meaning. The rearrangement uses TRBV10-2 and TRBJ1-4, with 9 bases that match TRBD1. The CDR3 extends over 16 amino acids. Germline V gives CDR1 WSHSY, CDR2 SAAADI. V was clipped by 3 bases and J by 7 bases; unmatched bases: 9. CDR3 sequence: CASSDLRGQGSEKLFF. The CDR3 DNA reads as TGCGCCAGCAGTGATCTCCGGGGACAGGGCAGTGAAAAACTGTTTTTT.

This clonotype came up many times. With the library built for alpha chains, this beta chain is off target and its frequency is not meaningful. The chain links TRBV6-1 to TRBJ2-3; 13 bases match TRBD2. There are 16 residues in the CDR3. The V gene end was trimmed by 5 bases and the J gene end by 4 bases; junction bases not matched to a gene: 6. Germline CDR1 is MNHNS and CDR2 is SASEGT. The CDR3 loop reads CASSSGLAGDSDTQYF. The CDR3 DNA reads as TGTGCCAGCAGTTCCGGACTAGCGGGGGATTCAGATACGCAGTATTTT.

This clonotype has a count of ten or more. This beta chain turned up in a library designed for alpha chains; as an off-target read, its abundance says little. The chain uses TRBV28 and TRBJ2-7; TRBD2 is a possible D gene (5 bases). Germline V gives CDR1 MDHEN, CDR2 SYDVKM. Deletions cut 5 bases from V and 5 bases from J, with 13 bases between. The CDR3 consists of 13 residues. The chain's CDR3 is CASSPALEDEQYF. CDR3 DNA: TGTGCCAGCAGTCCCGCACTAGAGGACGAGCAGTACTTC.

This clonotype is medium-sized. Because this beta chain is a stray read in a library intended to capture alpha chains, its abundance should not be given much weight. The chain couples TRBV10-3 to TRBJ1-1, with D possibly being TRBD1 (5 bases). Germline V gene data show CDR1 as ENHRY and CDR2 as SYGVKD. This CDR3 has 13 amino acids. V was shortened by 8 bases and J by 5 bases, with 15 bases between the two germline ends. The CDR3 reads CAIQQGWQTEAFF. DNA of the CDR3: TGTGCCATCCAGCAGGGATGGCAAACTGAAGCTTTCTTT.

This clonotype was seen many times. This beta chain slipped into a library made for alpha chains as a stray read, so its size is not meaningful. The chain employs TRBV6-8 and TRBJ2-7; D uncertain. This CDR3 contains 14 residues. Germline lookup yields CDR1 MNHGY and CDR2 SAAAGT. The germline V and J ends were trimmed by 2 bases and 9 bases, with 17 bases remaining between them. The CDR3 sequence: CASSYRTIYEWQYF. CDR3 bases: TGTGCCAGCAGTTACAGGACCATATACGAGTGGCAGTACTTC.

This clonotype was counted a few times. This beta chain is an unintended read in a library built for alpha chains; its size means little. The chain joins TRBV6-1 to TRBJ2-1; possibly TRBD2 for D (6 bases). V lost 7 bases, J lost 4 bases, and 14 bases lay in between. The CDR3 runs 14 residues. Germline lookup yields CDR1 MNHNS and CDR2 SASEGT. The CDR3 region has the DNA TGTGCCAGCACCACGGCCGCGGGGTACAATGAGCAGTTCTTC. Translated, it gives CASTTAAGYNEQFF.

In its sample, this clonotype was seen many times. This beta chain lies outside the target of a library built for alpha chains; its clone size means little. The gene calls are TRBV27 and TRBJ2-3, with D hard to call. There are 14 residues in the CDR3. V was clipped by 1 base and J by 2 bases, with 7 bases between them. Per the germline V gene, CDR1 is MNHEY and CDR2 is SMNVEV (reference sequence). CDR3 bases: TGTGCCAGCAGTTTATGGGGAAACACAGATACGCAGTATTTT. Translated: CASSLWGNTDTQYF.